A selection of T cell receptor beta chains follows, all from one sample in a study of blood T cell repertoires in COVID-19. Clones were read by immunoSEQ multiplex PCR, and TCRdb kept only the in-frame ones, dropping some. Found here are around 250,000 clones, around 84% of them singletons; the top ten hold roughly 4.7%. Sequenced input: PBMCs or T cells enriched from blood (not recorded which). Receptor source: a middle-aged man who had been exposed to COVID-19. Both conserved end residues are part of each CDR3. D genes are given only for firm matches. Clone size, where shown, is once, few, many, or a class for clones that have expanded.

v_call	clone_size	j_call	d_call	cdr3_aa	cdr3_nt
TRBV7-9	NA	TRBJ1-4	TRBD1	CASSLEPGRGQEKLFF	TGTGCCAGCAGCTTAGAACCTGGCAGGGGGCAGGAAAAACTGTTTTTT
TRBV18	NA	TRBJ1-1	TRBD1	CASSRDRGNTEAFF	TGTGCCAGCTCAAGGGACAGGGGAAACACTGAAGCTTTCTTT
TRBV10-3	once	TRBJ2-7	TRBD2	CATSGLADYEQYF	TGTGCCACCTCGGGTCTAGCGGACTACGAGCAGTACTTC
TRBV4-1	few	TRBJ2-7	TRBD1	CASGQGGYEQYF	TGCGCCAGCGGACAGGGCGGCTACGAGCAGTACTTC
TRBV7-9	NA	TRBJ2-1	NA	CASSLAQGRANEQFF	TGTGCCAGCAGCTTAGCGCAGGGCAGGGCCAATGAGCAGTTCTTC
TRBV10-3	NA	TRBJ1-1	NA	CAISAEGQATEAFF	TGTGCCATCAGTGCAGAAGGACAAGCCACTGAAGCTTTCTTT
TRBV12-3/TRBV12-4	NA	TRBJ1-5	NA	CASSRENQPQHF	TGTGCCAGCAGTCGGGAGAATCAGCCCCAGCATTTT
TRBV11-2	NA	TRBJ2-7	NA	CASSKTVSYEQYF	TGTGCCAGCAGCAAGACAGTCTCCTACGAGCAGTACTTC
TRBV5-1	NA	TRBJ1-6	NA	CASSINREINSPLHF	TGCGCCAGCAGCATAAACAGGGAAATTAATTCACCCCTCCACTTT
TRBV5-5	NA	TRBJ1-2	NA	CASSQNLDSSYGYTF	TGTGCCAGCAGCCAAAATCTGGACAGCTCCTATGGCTACACCTTC
TRBV5-1	NA	TRBJ2-3	TRBD2	CASRGLASRSTDTQYF	TGCGCCAGCAGGGGACTAGCGTCTCGTAGCACAGATACGCAGTATTTT
TRBV2	NA	TRBJ2-3	NA	CASTLRLSTDTQYF	TGTGCCAGCACTCTAAGACTGAGCACAGATACGCAGTATTTT
TRBV24-1	NA	TRBJ2-5	NA	CATSDLGGHQETQYF	TGTGCCACCAGTGATTTGGGAGGGCACCAAGAGACCCAGTACTTC
TRBV5-5	NA	TRBJ1-5	NA	CAGSPMRGGNQPQHF	TGTGCCGGCAGCCCCATGCGGGGGGGGAATCAGCCCCAGCATTTT
TRBV10-2	NA	TRBJ1-3	NA	CASRVEGNTIYF	TGCGCCAGCAGGGTGGAGGGAAACACCATATATTTT
TRBV25-1	NA	TRBJ2-5	NA	CASSETALGGRRKTQYF	TGTGCCAGCAGTGAAACCGCGTTGGGGGGGCGCAGGAAGACCCAGTACTTC
TRBV10-1	NA	TRBJ2-1	TRBD2	CASSGTSGPNEQFF	TGCGCCAGCAGTGGGACTAGCGGGCCCAATGAGCAGTTCTTC
TRBV27	NA	TRBJ1-1	TRBD1	CASHGTGGTEAFF	TGTGCCAGCCACGGGACAGGGGGCACTGAAGCTTTCTTT
TRBV2	NA	TRBJ1-2	TRBD1	CASKFTGGEGHGYTF	TGTGCCAGCAAATTTACAGGGGGGGAAGGCCATGGCTACACCTTC
TRBV11-2	NA	TRBJ1-1	NA	CASRHSGQGTEAFF	TGTGCCAGCCGCCACTCCGGCCAGGGCACTGAAGCTTTCTTT
TRBV19	NA	TRBJ2-7	NA	CASTPTVGHEQYF	TGTGCCAGTACCCCGACAGTGGGCCACGAGCAGTACTTC
TRBV5-4	few	TRBJ1-5	TRBD1	CASSLEGQGSNQPQHF	TGTGCCAGCAGCTTGGAGGGACAGGGGAGCAATCAGCCCCAGCATTTT